The 25 T cell receptor beta chains given below trace back to one sample, sequenced in a study of T cells in women clearing cervical HPV infection. Sequenced by immunoSEQ multiplex PCR; TCRdb stores in-frame clones only, minus some. Its clone listing holds some 26,000 clones. Sequencing was carried out using blood buffy coat. The receptor set was obtained from a woman between 18 and 70 years old with a cervical HPV16 infection that either progressed to CIN3+ or cleared (not recorded which).

To note about this clone: The read finishes 3 residues shy of the CDR3 end, and the germline J gene is used to complete it. The chain carries TRBV2 and TRBJ2-7; D is perhaps TRBD2 (5 bases). The CDR3 spans 13 residues. The germline CDR1 and CDR2 sequences are SNHLY and FYNNEI. Trimming stripped 4 bases from V and 5 bases from J, with 12 bases between. The CDR3 spells CASSAQEGNEQYF. The part of the CDR3 DNA that was read is TGTGCCAGCAGTGCCCAAGAGGGCAACGAG.

As to this clone: The CDR3 is cut off 3 residues early in the read; its end comes from the germline J gene. The chain couples TRBV5-4 to TRBJ2-2, with 8 bases matching TRBD1. V shed 3 bases, J shed 3 bases, and the junction held 4 bases outside the gene matches. The CDR3 is 15 amino acids. Germline V gene sequence: CDR1 SGHNT, CDR2 YYREEE (reference sequence). The part of the CDR3 DNA that was read is TGTGCCAGCAGCTCCCAGACAGGGGACACCGGGGAG. Residues: CASSSQTGDTGE. The whole CDR3 sequence is CASSSQTGDTGELFF.

This clone is identified as medium-sized (0.01 to 0.1%) from frequency. The DNA ends 3 residues before the CDR3 does, and the rest of the CDR3 is filled in from the germline J gene. The chain is built from TRBV18 and TRBJ2-2; unclear D gene. V lost 1 base, J lost 1 base, and 4 bases lay in between. Germline V gene data show CDR1 as KGHSH and CDR2 as LQKENI. CDR3 size: 14 residues. The chain's CDR3 is CASSPRGNTGELFF. CDR3 DNA, as far as it was read: TGTGCCAGCTCACCACGAGGGAACACCGGGGAG.

CDR3 sequence: CASSIAADSYGYTF. The CDR3 bases that were read are TGTGCCAGCAGCATAGCCGCTGACAGCTATGGC. The chain couples TRBV13 to TRBJ1-2, with D maybe TRBD1 (5 bases). Read sequence stops 3 residues before the CDR3 end, and the germline J gene provides the missing end. The CDR3 is 14 amino acids. The V end lost 5 bases, the J end lost 4 bases, and 14 bases lay between the germline ends. Germline V gene data show CDR1 as PRHDT and CDR2 as FYEKMQ (reference sequence).

For this clone: The CDR3 end lies 3 residues beyond the end of the read and is filled in from the germline J gene. This chain links TRBV30 with TRBJ1-3; 7 bases agree with TRBD1. This CDR3 is built from 13 residues. Unmatched junction bases numbered 2, after V lost 2 bases and J lost 4 bases. The germline gives CDR1 GTSNPN, CDR2 SVGIG (reference sequence). CDR3 DNA (partial): TGTGCCTGGAGTACAGGGGCCGGAAACACC. It codes for CAWSTGAGNT. The whole CDR3 sequence reads CAWSTGAGNTIYF.

The CDR3 sequence is CASSTWDRAYEQYF. The CDR3 bases that were read are TGTGCCAGTAGTACTTGGGACAGGGCCTACGAG. V usage is TRBV19 and J usage is TRBJ2-7; 9 nucleotides line up with TRBD1. The CDR3 goes on 3 residues after the read ends, and that part is filled in from the germline J gene. CDR1 is LNHDA and CDR2 is SQIVND in the germline V gene (reference sequence). The V gene end was trimmed by 4 bases and the J gene end by 2 bases; junction bases not matched to a gene: 3. The CDR3 has 14 residues.

For this clone: The read ends 3 residues shy of where the CDR3 ends; the end is completed using the germline J gene. The chain combines TRBV14 with TRBJ2-5; a weak D match, TRBD1 (6 bases). CDR1 SGHDN and CDR2 FVKESK come from the germline V gene. The CDR3 consists of 15 residues. The germline V and J ends were trimmed by 3 bases and 2 bases, with 13 bases remaining between them. CDR3 protein: CASSQPTGWQETQYF. The part of the CDR3 DNA that was read is TGTGCCAGCAGCCAGCCCACAGGGTGGCAAGAGACC. Supplemented by reference TRBV14 and TRBJ2-5, the full variable domain reads EAGVTQFPSHSVIEKGQTVTLRCDPISGHDNLYWYRRVMGKEIKFLLHFVKESKQDESGMPNNRFLAERTGGTYSTLKVQPAELEDSGVYFCASSQPTGWQETQYFGPGTRLLVL.

About this clone: The read stops 3 residues short of the end of the CDR3; the missing end is completed from the germline J gene. The chain is built from TRBV6-2 or TRBV6-3 and TRBJ1-2, with 7 bases matching TRBD1. The CDR3 covers 15 residues. Germline CDR1 MNHEY, CDR2 SVGEGT. Trimming cost V 6 bases and J 3 bases; bases outside gene matches: 10. The CDR3 sequence is CASRKQGRGDYGYTF. The sequenced part of the CDR3 DNA is TGTGCCAGCAGAAAACAGGGGCGCGGTGACTATGGC.

Turning to this clone: The read stops 3 residues short of the end of the CDR3; the missing end is completed from the germline J gene. The V call is TRBV20-1, the J call TRBJ1-4, with D hard to call. Trimming stripped 2 bases from V and 3 bases from J, with 7 bases between. The CDR3 length is 13 residues. The germline CDR1 and CDR2 sequences are DFQATT and SNEGSKA (reference sequence). The covered CDR3 bases are TGCAGTGCTAGAATGGCCGCTAATGAAAAA. As protein: CSARMAANEK. The CDR3 reads in full as CSARMAANEKLFF.

For this clone: Read coverage stops 3 residues before the CDR3 terminus; the germline J gene supplies the remainder. V and J are TRBV29-1 and TRBJ2-5; tentatively, D is TRBD2 (6 bases). The CDR3 consists of 16 residues. V gave up 1 base and J gave up 7 bases, with 22 bases separating them. Germline values: CDR1 SQVTM, CDR2 ANQGSEA. The CDR3 bases that were read are TGCAGCGTTGAAGGGGGTATGGCGGGGCGCAGTGGGACC. Translating it yields CSVEGGMAGRSGT. The whole CDR3 protein reads CSVEGGMAGRSGTQYF.

Comment on this clone: The read comes to an end 3 residues before the CDR3 does, leaving the germline J gene to fill in the end. The chain is built from TRBV7-2 and TRBJ2-5; the match to TRBD1 covers 8 bases. Looked up from germline, CDR1 is SGHTA and CDR2 is FQGNSA. V was clipped by 1 base and J by 5 bases; unmatched bases: 3. The CDR3 has 14 amino acids. The part of the CDR3 DNA that was read is TGTGCCAGCAGCTTAGGGGGACAGGCGGAGACC. Residues: CASSLGGQAET. The complete CDR3 protein is CASSLGGQAETQYF.

As to this clone: The read ends 3 residues early relative to the CDR3; the germline J gene fills the gap. The chain has TRBV18 and TRBJ1-2; 7 bases map to TRBD1. Germline V gives CDR1 KGHSH, CDR2 LQKENI. This CDR3 comprises 15 residues. CDR3 loop: CASSPPRQGPSGYTF. CDR3 DNA (partial): TGTGCCAGCTCACCACCTCGACAGGGACCTAGCGGG.

As regards this clone: The read comes to an end 3 residues before the CDR3 does, leaving the germline J gene to fill in the end. The chain is built from TRBV7-2 and TRBJ2-7; D is possibly TRBD2 (5 bases). The germline V gene has CDR1 SGHTA and CDR2 FQGNSA. The CDR3 is made up of 12 amino acids. V lost 5 bases and J 3 bases, leaving 8 bases between the germline ends. The covered CDR3 bases are TGTGCCAGCAGCAGGACTGGCTACGAG. It codes for CASSRTGYE. The whole CDR3 region reads CASSRTGYEQYF.

A word on this clone: The read comes to an end 3 residues before the CDR3 does, leaving the germline J gene to fill in the end. The J gene is TRBJ1-5, the V gene TRBV2; D might be TRBD1 (5 bases). CDR3 length: 13 residues. Between the trimmed V and J ends, which lost 7 bases and 4 bases, there was a span of 11 bases. Per the germline V gene, CDR1 is SNHLY and CDR2 is FYNNEI. CDR3 loop: CASTPGGNQPQHF. Partial CDR3 DNA: TGTGCCAGCACCCCCGGGGGTAATCAGCCC. The entire variable domain, with the rest obtained from reference TRBV2 and TRBJ1-5, is as follows: EPEVTQTPSHQVTQMGQEVILRCVPISNHLYFYWYRQILGQKVEFLVSFYNNEISEKSEIFDDQFSVERPDGSNFTLKIRSTKLEDSAMYFCASTPGGNQPQHFGDGTRLSIL.

Concerning this clone: The read comes to an end 3 residues before the CDR3 does, leaving the germline J gene to fill in the end. The rearrangement joins TRBV5-6 to TRBJ2-7, with TRBD1 matching over 10 bases. CDR3 length: 15 residues. CDR1 is SGHDT, CDR2 YYEEEE, per germline. With V trimmed by 4 bases and J by 4 bases, 8 bases remained unmatched. CDR3 residues: CASSPRQGASYEQYF. CDR3 DNA (partial): TGTGCCAGCAGCCCCAGACAGGGGGCGTCGTACGAG.

Points on this clone: The missing CDR3 end, 3 residues past where the read stops, is filled in from the germline J gene. The genes are TRBV10-3 and TRBJ1-1; 8 bases are a match to TRBD1. The junction had 6 bases not matched to a gene; V was cut back by 6 bases and J by 6 bases. The germline gives CDR1 ENHRY, CDR2 SYGVKD. There are 13 residues in the CDR3. CDR3 protein: CAISTDRGAEAFF. The CDR3 bases that were read are TGTGCCATCAGCACTGACAGGGGAGCTGAA.

About this clone: Sequencing ends 3 residues short of the CDR3 end; the germline J gene provides the rest. V gene TRBV10-3 combines with J gene TRBJ2-7; 10 bases map to TRBD2. The CDR3 spans 14 residues. Germline CDR1 ENHRY, CDR2 SYGVKD. After removal of 5 bases from V and 4 bases from J, the junction contained 5 bases not matched to a gene. CDR3 DNA, as far as it was read: TGTGCCATCAGTTTAGCGGGGGGTACTTACGAG. This translates into CAISLAGGTYE. In full, the CDR3 is CAISLAGGTYEQYF.

In regard to this clone: The read halts 3 residues ahead of the CDR3 end, with the missing end drawn from the germline J gene. The chain recombines TRBV4-1 with TRBJ1-1; tentative D call: TRBD1 (6 bases). CDR3 length: 17 residues. Germline V gene data show CDR1 as MGHRA and CDR2 as YSYEKL. V was shortened by 0 bases and J by 6 bases, with 20 bases between the two germline ends. The CDR3 bases that were read are TGCGCCAGCAGCCAAGATCGTCGGGGGGCGCAGGGCCCTGAA. Translated: CASSQDRRGAQGPE. The whole CDR3 protein reads CASSQDRRGAQGPEAFF.

For this clone: With the read ending 3 residues before the CDR3 end, the germline J gene is used to fill in that end. The gene calls are TRBV29-1 and TRBJ2-3; TRBD1 matches at 9 bases. The germline V gene encodes CDR1 SQVTM and CDR2 ANQGSEA. Trimming at V came to 6 bases and at J to 6 bases, leaving 1 base not matched to a gene. The CDR3 totals 11 residues. CDR3 DNA, as far as it was read: TGCAGCGTACAGGGGGCGGATACG. The encoded protein is CSVQGADT. Given in full, the CDR3 is CSVQGADTQYF.

This CDR3 reads CASSLEVTGQDEQFF. The DNA read from the CDR3 is TGTGCCAGCAGCTTGGAGGTGACAGGCCAGGATGAG. The chain carries TRBV5-8 and TRBJ2-1, with D perhaps matching TRBD1 (6 bases). The read halts 3 residues ahead of the CDR3 end, with the missing end drawn from the germline J gene. Germline loops: CDR1 SGHTS, CDR2 YDEGEE. Trimming removed 0 bases from V and 8 bases from J, with 15 bases in between. The CDR3 runs to 15 residues.

Note on this clone: The missing CDR3 end, 3 residues past where the read stops, is filled in from the germline J gene. The chain couples TRBV5-1 to TRBJ1-4, with D perhaps TRBD1 (5 bases). The CDR3 sequence is 15 residues long. Germline lookup yields CDR1 SGHRS and CDR2 YFSETQ. Trimming took 5 bases from V and 8 from J, leaving 19 bases between them. CDR3 protein: CASRPESRAGEKLFF. The DNA read from the CDR3 is TGCGCCAGCAGGCCCGAATCTAGAGCAGGGGAAAAA.

Remarks on this clone: From the germline J gene comes the end of the CDR3, since the read stops 3 residues before it. The chain is built from TRBV5-1 and TRBJ1-4, with TRBD1 matching 8 bases. This CDR3 is 14 amino acids long. The J segment lost 4 bases and the V segment lost 4 bases, leaving 3 bases of the junction unmatched. Looked up from germline, CDR1 is SGHRS and CDR2 is YFSETQ. The sequenced CDR3 bases are TGCGCCAGCAGCCCCGGACAGGGTAATGAAAAA. Amino acid sequence: CASSPGQGNEK. The whole CDR3 sequence reads CASSPGQGNEKLFF.

In regard to this clone: The read halts 3 residues ahead of the CDR3 end, with the missing end drawn from the germline J gene. V is TRBV7-2 and J is TRBJ2-7; the match to TRBD1 covers 7 bases. From germline, CDR1 is SGHTA and CDR2 FQGNSA. Unmatched junction bases numbered 8, after V lost 0 bases and J lost 0 bases. This CDR3 is 17 amino acids long. The DNA read from the CDR3 is TGTGCCAGCAGCTTAGCCAGGGGGACCCTCAGCTCCTACGAG. Encoded protein: CASSLARGTLSSYE. The whole CDR3 protein reads CASSLARGTLSSYEQYF.

As to this clone: Coverage ceases 3 residues before the CDR3 finishes, and the germline J gene fills in the end. The chain employs TRBV5-1 and TRBJ2-7, with TRBD2 matching over 9 bases. After removal of 1 base from V and 2 bases from J, the junction contained 4 bases not matched to a gene. The CDR3 length is 15 residues. Germline CDR1 and CDR2: SGHRS and YFSETQ. The CDR3 is CASSLLAGPTYEQYF. CDR3 DNA, as far as it was read: TGCGCCAGCAGCTTGCTAGCGGGGCCAACCTACGAG.

About this clone: Read coverage stops 3 residues before the CDR3 terminus; the germline J gene supplies the remainder. The rearrangement joins TRBV7-2 to TRBJ1-2; a weak D match, TRBD1 (6 bases). Trimming stripped 4 bases from V and 0 bases from J, with 12 bases between. Germline V gene lookup returns CDR1 SGHTA and CDR2 FQGNSA. The CDR3 has 15 amino acids. The CDR3 DNA, read in part, is TGTGCCAGCAGCTACGGACAGAACCCTAACTATGGC. Translation: CASSYGQNPNYG. The whole CDR3 sequence is CASSYGQNPNYGYTF.